Below are 32 T cell receptor beta chains sequenced from a single sample in a study of blood T cells in healthy people across ages. The use of a sample-barcoded 5' primer and a J-beta primer mix characterized a second PCR of about 7 to 12 cycles. TCRdb analysed the 5' RACE reads with MiXCR anew, one entry per CDR3 protein. Of about 830,000 distinct CDR3 sequences in the sample, more than 45% are singletons; the top ten hold 22%. Sample: blood. The origin of the receptors is a man aged 25-45 years in good health.

There are a few counts of this clonotype. The gene calls are TRBV4-3 and TRBJ1-1; possible D gene TRBD1, 6 bases. CDR1 and CDR2 from the germline V gene are LGHNA and YSLEER. This CDR3 region has 15 residues. V was cut by 4 bases and J by 5 bases, with 17 bases left in between. In DNA, the CDR3 is TGCGCCAGCAGCCCATCCGGGGGGGCAAGGACTGAAGCTTTCTTT. Its translation: CASSPSGGARTEAFF.

The chain employs TRBV3-1 and TRBJ2-7, with 8 bases identical to TRBD2. V dropped 9 bases and J dropped 0; count of bases not matched to a gene: 10. The CDR3 loop spans 15 amino acids. Germline V gene lookup returns CDR1 LGHDT and CDR2 YNNKEL (reference sequence). CDR3 bases: TGTGCCAGAGGCGGCGCGGGGGGCCTCTCCTACGAGCAGTACTTC. As protein: CARGGAGGLSYEQYF.

The CDR3 nucleotides are TGTGCCAGCAGCACACGACTAGCGGCGAACAATGAGCAGTTCTTC. The encoded protein is CASSTRLAANNEQFF. V usage is TRBV3-1 and J usage is TRBJ2-1; 9 positions match TRBD2. The CDR3 consists of 15 residues. CDR1 is LGHDT and CDR2 is YNNKEL in the germline V gene (reference sequence). V lost 5 bases and J lost 5; bases outside the gene matches: 7.

The chain has TRBV7-2 and TRBJ2-1; 11 bases line up with TRBD2. The germline V gene encodes CDR1 SGHTA and CDR2 FQGNSA. V was clipped by 5 bases and J by 9 bases; unmatched bases: 12. This CDR3 comprises 16 residues. The CDR3 reads CASSQNSGGAGGEQFF. DNA for the CDR3: TGTGCCAGCAGCCAAAATAGCGGGGGGGCCGGGGGTGAGCAGTTCTTC.

The V and J genes are TRBV29-1 and TRBJ1-1, with a weak D call TRBD1 (6 bases). V gave up 7 bases and J gave up 0 bases, with 15 bases separating them. CDR1 is SQVTM and CDR2 is ANQGSEA in the germline V gene. The CDR3 totals 14 residues. In DNA form, the CDR3 reads TGCAGCGCCACCGGACAGCTAATGAACACTGAAGCTTTCTTT. Translating it yields CSATGQLMNTEAFF.

This clonotype has a handful of counts. V and J are TRBV7-9 and TRBJ2-7; TRBD1 agrees at 8 bases. The CDR3 contains 16 residues. Germline V gene lookup returns CDR1 SEHNR and CDR2 FQNEAQ (reference sequence). The V gene end was trimmed by 3 bases and the J gene end by 3 bases; junction bases not matched to a gene: 10. Here the CDR3 DNA reads TGTGCCAGCAGCTTCTCCCCCAGGACAGGGTTCTACGAGCAGTACTTC. It translates to CASSFSPRTGFYEQYF. The variable domain in full, with the rest retrieved from reference TRBV7-9 and TRBJ2-7, is DTGVSQNPRHKITKRGQNVTFRCDPISEHNRLYWYRQTLGQGPEFLTYFQNEAQLEKSRLLSDRFSAERPKGSFSTLEIQRTEQGDSAMYLCASSFSPRTGFYEQYFGPGTRLTVT.

This clonotype came up a few times. This rearrangement joins TRBV20-1 to TRBJ2-3; 10 bases line up with TRBD2. From germline, CDR1 is DFQATT and CDR2 SNEGSKA (reference sequence). The CDR3 totals 17 residues. The J segment lost 2 bases and the V segment lost 0 bases, leaving 8 bases of the junction unmatched. This CDR3 is CSARDLQREGYTDTQYF. CDR3 DNA: TGCAGTGCTAGAGACCTCCAGCGGGAGGGTTACACAGATACGCAGTATTTT.

The chain couples TRBV2 to TRBJ2-2; no clear D gene. CDR3 size: 15 residues. In germline, CDR1 is SNHLY, CDR2 FYNNEI. Trimming stripped 6 bases from V and 4 bases from J, with 15 bases between. The CDR3 bases are TGTGCCAGCAGAGCTCCTGGAGCCACCACCGGGGAGCTGTTTTTT. It encodes CASRAPGATTGELFF.

This clonotype was detected only a few times. V is TRBV29-1 and J is TRBJ2-1; TRBD1 agrees at 8 bases. This CDR3 contains 15 residues. The V gene end was trimmed by 4 bases and the J gene end by 7 bases; junction bases not matched to a gene: 12. CDR1 is SQVTM, CDR2 ANQGSEA, per germline. CDR3 DNA sequence: TGCAGCGTTGTGAGGCGTCAGGGGGCGCGTAATGAGCAGTTCTTC. Translated, it gives CSVVRRQGARNEQFF.

The chain uses TRBV27 and TRBJ2-5, with TRBD2 identical over 10 bases. Germline CDR1 reads MNHEY; CDR2 reads SMNVEV (reference sequence). J lost 11 bases, V lost 6 bases, and 12 bases had no gene match. There are 14 residues in the CDR3. DNA of the CDR3: TGTGCCAGCAGACCGGGACTAGCGATGCGGGAGCAGTACTTC. Protein: CASRPGLAMREQYF.

V usage is TRBV28 and J usage is TRBJ1-2; 9 bases match TRBD1. V lost 5 bases, J lost 6 bases, and 7 bases stayed unmatched. This CDR3 comprises 14 residues. Germline CDR1 and CDR2: MDHEN and SYDVKM. CDR3 amino acids: CASSVGTGIHGYTF. In DNA, the CDR3 is TGTGCCAGCAGTGTGGGGACAGGGATCCATGGCTACACCTTC.

V is TRBV18 and J is TRBJ2-1; TRBD2 aligns across 15 bases. Unmatched junction bases numbered 9, after V lost 3 bases and J lost 3 bases. Looked up from germline, CDR1 is KGHSH and CDR2 is LQKENI. This CDR3 is built from 19 residues. The CDR3 DNA reads TGTGCCAGCTCACCCAATTCAGGACTAGCGGGAGGGGGCTACAATGAGCAGTTCTTC. Its translation: CASSPNSGLAGGGYNEQFF.

This sequence joins TRBV19 and TRBJ2-1, with D unresolved. Trimming removed 4 bases at V and 10 bases at J, with 17 bases between. From germline, CDR1 is LNHDA and CDR2 SQIVND (reference sequence). The CDR3 contains 14 residues. The CDR3 coding sequence is TGTGCCAGTAGTAGGGCAACCGAGCTCCGGGAGCAGTTCTTC. It is translated as CASSRATELREQFF.

Points on this clonotype: One end of the junction varies from germline; a read error may be responsible. This rearrangement joins TRBV18 to TRBJ1-4; no reliable D call. This CDR3 is 12 amino acids long. CDR1 and CDR2 (germline): KGHSH, LQKENI. CDR3 DNA: TGTGCCAACTCACTAGTAGATGAAAAACTGTTTTTT. It encodes CANSLVDEKLFF.

The chain uses TRBV27 and TRBJ2-5; 12 bases agree with TRBD2. Judging by the DNA end, TRBJ2-7 fits better; the J call may be wrong. This CDR3 has 15 amino acids. Germline V CDR1 and CDR2: MNHEY, SMNVEV (reference sequence). Here the CDR3 reads CASSLSSGRANEQYF. The CDR3 bases are TGTGCCAGCAGTTTGTCTAGCGGGAGGGCCAACGAGCAGTACTTC.

This clonotype was observed once. The chain combines TRBV29-1 with TRBJ2-7; possible D gene TRBD1, 6 bases. V gave up 6 bases and J gave up 1 base, with 13 bases separating them. CDR3 size: 13 residues. Per the germline V gene, CDR1 is SQVTM and CDR2 is ANQGSEA. As DNA, the CDR3 is TGCAGCGTCACAGGGTACGGGTCCTACGAGCAGTACTTC. Amino acids: CSVTGYGSYEQYF.

V gene TRBV4-3 combines with J gene TRBJ1-1; no clear D gene. This CDR3 contains 14 residues. The germline V gene encodes CDR1 LGHNA and CDR2 YSLEER. Trimming took off 3 bases at V and 3 bases at J, with 11 bases between the two ends. DNA of the CDR3: TGCGCCAGCAGCCAGGTTCTTTGGGACACTGAAGCTTTCTTT. Protein: CASSQVLWDTEAFF.

The J gene is TRBJ2-5, the V gene TRBV12-3 or TRBV12-4; D unresolved. The CDR3 is 15 residues long. V was shortened by 7 bases and J by 5 bases, with 20 bases between the two germline ends. CDR3 residues: CASTGNPRAGETQYF. The DNA of the CDR3 is TGTGCCAGCACCGGAAATCCCCGGGCCGGGGAGACCCAGTACTTC.

V usage is TRBV6-1 and J usage is TRBJ1-2, with D perhaps TRBD1 (5 bases). Trimming removed 0 bases from V and 8 bases from J, with 16 bases in between. Germline loops: CDR1 MNHNS, CDR2 SASEGT. The CDR3 runs 15 residues. CDR3: CASSEAKGEVGGYTF. The CDR3 DNA is TGTGCCAGCAGTGAAGCCAAAGGGGAGGTTGGCGGCTACACCTTC.

The rearrangement links TRBV10-3 to TRBJ2-4; 9 bases line up with TRBD1. The J call could be wrong; TRBJ2-7 is a better fit for the DNA end. Germline CDR1 and CDR2: ENHRY and SYGVKD. The CDR3 is 15 residues long. The CDR3 DNA is TGTGCCATCAGTGCGGACAGGGGAGGTAACTACGAGCAGTACTTC. It is translated as CAISADRGGNYEQYF.

J is TRBJ2-1 and V is TRBV4-3; 8 bases are shared with TRBD2. This CDR3 has 16 amino acids. From germline, CDR1 is LGHNA and CDR2 YSLEER. Unmatched junction bases numbered 8, after V lost 1 base and J lost 6 bases. The CDR3: CASSQGGASGFNEQFF. The DNA of the CDR3 is TGCGCCAGCAGCCAAGGGGGTGCTAGCGGGTTCAATGAGCAGTTCTTC.

The V gene is TRBV7-9, the J gene TRBJ2-3; TRBD1 aligns across 10 bases. The V gene end was trimmed by 3 bases and the J gene end by 4 bases; junction bases not matched to a gene: 4. Germline V gene sequence: CDR1 SEHNR, CDR2 FQNEAQ (reference sequence). The CDR3 totals 15 residues. CDR3 bases: TGTGCCAGCAGCTTGGACAGGGGGGAGTCAGATACGCAGTATTTT. This sequence encodes CASSLDRGESDTQYF.

The chain has TRBV2 and TRBJ2-5; D might be TRBD1 or TRBD2, each matching 5 bases. The end of the DNA fits TRBJ2-7 better, so the J call may be wrong. The CDR3 spans 13 residues. Germline V gene sequence: CDR1 SNHLY, CDR2 FYNNEI. CDR3 residues: CASDSGLEYEQYF. The DNA for the CDR3 is TGTGCCAGCGATTCGGGGCTAGAATACGAGCAGTACTTC.

This clonotype was seen more than once but under ten times. The chain uses TRBV29-1 and TRBJ2-5, with 7 nucleotides matching TRBD2. Germline assignment: CDR1 SQVTM and CDR2 ANQGSEA. V lost 7 bases to trimming and J lost 4 bases; unmatched junction nucleotides: 6. This CDR3 comprises 12 residues. This CDR3 reads CSAKTSLETQYF. CDR3 DNA: TGCAGCGCCAAGACTAGCTTAGAGACCCAGTACTTC.

This clonotype was counted between two and nine times. The CDR3 loop is CASLSNRGTYGYTF. The CDR3 DNA reads as TGTGCCAGCCTTAGTAACAGGGGGACCTATGGCTACACCTTC. The chain joins TRBV7-2 to TRBJ1-2; 8 nucleotides line up with TRBD1. CDR1 is SGHTA, CDR2 FQGNSA, per germline. CDR3 size: 14 residues. Trimming took 8 bases from V and 4 from J; bases not matched to a gene: 9. The whole variable domain, filled in from reference TRBV7-2 and TRBJ1-2, reads GAGVSQSPSNKVTEKGKDVELRCDPISGHTALYWYRQSLGQGLEFLIYFQGNSAPDKSGLPSDRFSAERTGGSVSTLTIQRTQQEDSAVYLCASLSNRGTYGYTFGSGTRLTVV.

This clonotype came up a few times. This chain joins TRBV12-3 or TRBV12-4 and TRBJ2-7; D is uncertain. This CDR3 is 13 amino acids long. V lost 6 bases, J lost 1 base, and 10 bases lay in between. Here the CDR3 reads CASSDGSSYEQYF. In nucleotides, the CDR3 is TGTGCCAGCAGCGATGGCAGTTCCTACGAGCAGTACTTC.

The rearrangement uses TRBV5-4 and TRBJ2-1; no clear D gene. The V end was cut by 4 bases, the J end by 10 bases, with 15 bases between. CDR3 length: 13 amino acids. Per the germline V gene, CDR1 is SGHNT and CDR2 is YYREEE (reference sequence). CDR3 loop: CASSLMADGEQFF. The CDR3 bases are TGTGCCAGCAGCCTGATGGCTGACGGAGAGCAGTTCTTC.

The rearrangement joins TRBV7-9 to TRBJ2-4; D unclear. The V and J ends lost 1 base and 12 bases respectively, with 10 bases between them. The CDR3 contains 12 residues. Per the germline V gene, CDR1 is SEHNR and CDR2 is FQNEAQ (reference sequence). CDR3 sequence reads: CASSLESPYQYF. The CDR3 DNA follows: TGTGCCAGCAGCTTAGAATCCCCTTATCAGTACTTC.

The chain employs TRBV29-1 and TRBJ1-1; D not certain. This CDR3 has 13 amino acids. V lost 0 bases to trimming and J lost 3 bases, with 8 bases between them. Germline V gives CDR1 SQVTM, CDR2 ANQGSEA. As DNA, the CDR3 is TGCAGCGTTGAAGAACAAGATTACACTGAAGCTTTCTTT. Residues: CSVEEQDYTEAFF.

V is TRBV20-1 and J is TRBJ1-1, with D unresolved. The CDR3 sequence is 13 residues long. V was trimmed by 4 bases and J by 1 base, leaving 10 bases between them. Per germline, CDR1 DFQATT and CDR2 SNEGSKA (reference sequence). CDR3 bases: TGCAGTGCTACGCCTACGGCGAACACTGAAGCTTTCTTT. This encodes CSATPTANTEAFF.

J is TRBJ2-1 and V is TRBV28; TRBD2 aligns across 9 bases. The CDR3 runs 15 residues. V trimming: 1 base; J trimming: 4 bases; junction bases outside the gene matches: 2. Germline assignment: CDR1 MDHEN and CDR2 SYDVKM. This chain's CDR3 is CASSLLAGEYNEQFF. The CDR3 DNA reads as TGTGCCAGCAGTTTATTAGCGGGGGAATACAATGAGCAGTTCTTC.

This clonotype was picked up a small number of times. This chain uses TRBV7-2 with TRBJ2-7; 13 nucleotides match TRBD2. Germline CDR1 and CDR2: SGHTA and FQGNSA. J gave up 2 bases and V 5 bases, and 12 bases lay outside the gene matches. CDR3 length: 18 amino acids. In nucleotides, the CDR3 is TGTGCCAGCAGCGACCTCAGGACTAGCGGGAGTACAACCTACGAGCAGTACTTC. Amino acid sequence: CASSDLRTSGSTTYEQYF.